This T cell receptor beta chain derives from a study of shared clonotypes between healthy human individuals. Overall study: Per donor, CD8 memory used one plate, CD8 naive used two, CD4 memory used three and CD4 naive used three.

The assay was immunoSEQ multiplex PCR, and TCRdb's table has in-frame clones only and misses some. Of about a million clones listed, approximately 68% are singletons. CD45RA-negative memory and CD45RA+ naive subsets were split from the CD4+ cells. Concerning this clone itself: The antigen remains unidentified.

Looked up from germline, CDR1 is SGHKS and CDR2 is YYEKEE (reference sequence). CDR3 length: 16 amino acids. The V and J ends lost 1 base and 3 bases respectively, with 14 bases between them. Study-wide findings and caveats: Estimated richness values were generally larger in naive subsets than in memory subsets. Inspection by rarefaction showed sorted-subset sequencing to be incomplete despite large depth.

The sample was memory CD4+ T cells sorted from blood. Subset reported: CD45RA-negative fraction. The receptor comes from a man between 18 and 29 years old in good health. The V and J genes are TRBV5-5 and TRBJ1-3; D might be TRBD1 (5 bases). CDR3 in DNA: TGTGCCAGCAGCTTGAACGGGGCAGGATTTGGAAACACCATATATTTT. It specifies CASSLNGAGFGNTIYF.